These 15 T cell receptor beta chains were sequenced from one sample in a study of cytomegalovirus exposure and HLA in healthy donors. PCR was performed using 60 Vbeta and 13 Jbeta primers. Only in-frame clones appear in the TCRdb table, and some are missing; sequencing was by immunoSEQ multiplex PCR. Of 99,000 or so clones listed, 60% to 85% were seen once; the top ten hold approximately 5.1%. Material: PBMCs. The origin of the receptors is a male donor in good health and CMV-seronegative.

The rearrangement joins TRBV18 to TRBJ1-1; no definite D call. The ends were cut back, 1 base at V and 0 bases at J, with 12 bases in the middle. This CDR3 is 16 amino acids long. Germline CDR1 is KGHSH and CDR2 is LQKENI. The CDR3 nucleotides are TGTGCCAGCTCACCACGGATGGGCCGCATGAACACTGAAGCTTTCTTT. Translation gives CASSPRMGRMNTEAFF.

This chain links TRBV28 with TRBJ1-1; possible D gene TRBD1, 5 bases. The CDR3 has 13 amino acids. V lost 2 bases, J lost 7 bases, and 11 bases lay in between. CDR1 MDHEN and CDR2 SYDVKM come from the germline V gene. CDR3 protein: CASSLNRGFEAFF. DNA of the CDR3: TGTGCCAGCAGTTTAAATAGGGGTTTTGAAGCTTTCTTT.

This chain links TRBV14 with TRBJ2-5; 10 bases line up with TRBD2. This CDR3 region has 18 residues. Trimming took 3 bases from V and 3 from J; bases not matched to a gene: 13. Per the germline V gene, CDR1 is SGHDN and CDR2 is FVKESK. Here the CDR3 DNA reads TGTGCCAGCAGCCATGATGAATGGCTAGCGGGAGAGGAAGAGACCCAGTACTTC. It is translated as CASSHDEWLAGEEETQYF.

The V and J genes are TRBV7-9 and TRBJ2-5, with D tentatively TRBD2 (6 bases). CDR3 size: 16 residues. Trimming shortened V by 8 bases and J by 3 bases, and 22 bases separated the two germline ends. CDR1 is SEHNR and CDR2 is FQNEAQ in the germline V gene (reference sequence). The CDR3 DNA reads as TGTGCCAGCTGTAGGAGCAGCGGGTCCGCCGAAGAGACCCAGTACTTC. This codes for CASCRSSGSAEETQYF.

The chain links TRBV12-5 to TRBJ2-3, with a tentative D call TRBD1 (7 bases). The CDR3 is made up of 16 amino acids. Germline V gives CDR1 LGHNT, CDR2 FRNRAP. The germline V and J ends were trimmed by 3 bases and 3 bases, with 16 bases remaining between them. The CDR3 spells CASGFTRAGGTDTQYF. DNA of the CDR3: TGTGCTAGTGGTTTCACGAGAGCAGGGGGGACAGATACGCAGTATTTT.

This sequence joins TRBV6-6 and TRBJ1-2; 11 positions match TRBD1. Germline V gene lookup returns CDR1 MNHNY and CDR2 SVGAGI (reference sequence). V dropped 5 bases and J dropped 7; count of bases not matched to a gene: 9. This CDR3 comprises 15 residues. CDR3 sequence: CASSPRGQGAGGYTF. CDR3 bases: TGTGCCAGCAGTCCACGAGGACAGGGGGCGGGTGGCTACACCTTC.

This clone occurred a few times. The chain has TRBV19 and TRBJ2-7; TRBD2 aligns across 8 bases. With V trimmed by 6 bases and J by 6 bases, 10 bases remained unmatched. CDR3 size: 14 residues. Germline-derived CDR1 and CDR2 are LNHDA and SQIVND (reference sequence). CDR3 nucleotides: TGTGCCAGTAGCAGATACGGGAGGGCTTTCGAGCAGTACTTC. Translation: CASSRYGRAFEQYF. Filled out from reference TRBV19 and TRBJ2-7, the complete variable domain reads DGGITQSPKYLFRKEGQNVTLSCEQNLNHDAMYWYRQDPGQGLRLIYYSQIVNDFQKGDIAEGYSVSREKKESFPLTVTSAQKNPTAFYLCASSRYGRAFEQYFGPGTRLTVT.

The rearrangement uses TRBV27 and TRBJ2-7; a weak D match, TRBD2 (5 bases). Trimming took 2 bases from V and 4 from J, leaving 15 bases between them. This CDR3 is built from 15 residues. CDR1 and CDR2 from the germline V gene are MNHEY and SMNVEV (reference sequence). Here the CDR3 reads CASSLGPTLAYEQYF. The CDR3 coding sequence is TGTGCCAGCAGTTTAGGTCCCACCTTAGCGTACGAGCAGTACTTC.

The chain recombines TRBV19 with TRBJ2-1; TRBD2 agrees at 7 bases. The trim removed 10 bases at V and 6 bases at J, leaving 15 bases unmatched. Germline V gene sequence: CDR1 LNHDA, CDR2 SQIVND (reference sequence). The CDR3 contains 15 residues. The chain's CDR3 is CATSMGPGLFNEQFF. The CDR3 coding sequence is TGTGCCACAAGCATGGGCCCGGGACTATTCAATGAGCAGTTCTTC.

The chain uses TRBV29-1 and TRBJ1-5; 7 bases line up with TRBD1. V was clipped by 5 bases and J by 3 bases; unmatched bases: 7. Per the germline V gene, CDR1 is SQVTM and CDR2 is ANQGSEA. The CDR3 runs 14 residues. This chain's CDR3 is CSVTGTDPNQPQHF. In nucleotides, the CDR3 is TGCAGCGTTACCGGGACAGACCCCAATCAGCCCCAGCATTTT.

This chain connects TRBV14 to TRBJ2-4, with D hard to call. The V end lost 3 bases, the J end lost 10 bases, and 13 bases lay between the germline ends. Germline values: CDR1 SGHDN, CDR2 FVKESK. The CDR3 totals 13 residues. This CDR3 is CASSHMGVSIQYF. CDR3 nucleotide sequence: TGTGCCAGCAGCCATATGGGCGTCAGTATTCAGTACTTC.

As concerns this clone: The same CDR3 also results from other DNA sequences found in this sample. V gene TRBV5-6 combines with J gene TRBJ2-7; the D gene is possibly TRBD2 (6 bases). Germline loops: CDR1 SGHDT, CDR2 YYEEEE. The CDR3 extends over 12 amino acids. The V end was cut by 7 bases, the J end by 3 bases, with 11 bases between. As DNA, the CDR3 is TGTGCCAGCTCTCTCGGGGGCTACGAGCAGTACTTC. Protein sequence: CASSLGGYEQYF.

This chain links TRBV7-8 with TRBJ2-7; D may be TRBD2 (6 bases). V lost 0 bases to trimming and J lost 3 bases, with 15 bases between them. The CDR3 is made up of 16 amino acids. Germline loops: CDR1 SGHVS, CDR2 FQNEAQ. CDR3: CASSLAEMGGLYEQYF. Written as DNA, the CDR3 is TGTGCCAGCAGCTTAGCGGAGATGGGGGGTCTCTACGAGCAGTACTTC.

V is TRBV7-8 and J is TRBJ1-5; no definite D call. Trimming left V 1 base short and J 1 base short, with 11 bases between. The CDR3 spans 16 residues. Per the germline V gene, CDR1 is SGHVS and CDR2 is FQNEAQ. DNA of the CDR3: TGTGCCAGCAGCTTAGACCGATTTGGCAGCAATCAGCCCCAGCATTTT. Residues: CASSLDRFGSNQPQHF.

This clone was found once. The J gene is TRBJ1-5, the V gene TRBV10-3; D possibly corresponds to TRBD1 (5 bases). V was shortened by 10 bases and J by 0 bases, with 10 bases between the two germline ends. Germline V lookup: CDR1 ENHRY, CDR2 SYGVKD. The CDR3 is 13 residues long. The CDR3, as DNA: TGTGCCACTACAGGAATTAGCAATCAGCCCCAGCATTTT. Its protein is CATTGISNQPQHF.